The 22 T cell receptor beta chains below all came from one sample that was sequenced in a study of T cells in Graves' hyperthyroidism and ophthalmopathy. Researchers amplified the TCR beta CDR3 regions from RNA transcripts. First-round RT-PCR targeting the TCR CDR3 was performed with the HTBI primer set. TCRdb re-called the multiplex PCR reads through MiXCR, storing one row per CDR3 protein. The table lists a few hundred thousand distinct CDR3 sequences, over 45% of them singletons, with about two fifths in the top ten. Sequencing was done on a sample of peripheral blood or thyroid tissue (not recorded which). These receptors were taken from an adult woman with Graves' disease, either hyperthyroidism or ophthalmopathy (not recorded which).

V is TRBV3-1 and J is TRBJ1-2, with D hard to call. The CDR3 has 15 amino acids. The germline V gene has CDR1 LGHDT and CDR2 YNNKEL (reference sequence). Trimming took 1 base from V and 4 from J, leaving 13 bases between them. The CDR3 DNA sequence: TGTGCCAGCAGCCAAGGGATTCAGGAAATCTATGGCTACACCTTC. Residues: CASSQGIQEIYGYTF. Combining the CDR3 with reference TRBV3-1 and TRBJ1-2 gives the whole variable domain DTAVSQTPKYLVTQMGNDKSIKCEQNLGHDTMYWYKQDSKKFLKIMFSYNNKELIINETVPNRFSPKSPDKAHLNLHINSLELGDSAVYFCASSQGIQEIYGYTFGSGTRLTVV.

In this sample, this clonotype turned up once. At one end, the junction sequence differs from germline, possibly due to a read error. The J gene is TRBJ2-5, the V gene TRBV2; D remains unclear. The CDR3 is 13 residues long. Germline V gives CDR1 SNHLY, CDR2 FYNNEI. CDR3 sequence: CASSEIGPYEQCF. DNA for the CDR3: TGTGCCAGCAGTGAAATAGGTCCCTACGAGCAGTGCTTC.

V gene TRBV7-9 combines with J gene TRBJ2-5; 12 nucleotides match TRBD1. This CDR3 has 16 amino acids. V was clipped by 5 bases and J by 3 bases; unmatched bases: 7. From germline, CDR1 is SEHNR and CDR2 FQNEAQ (reference sequence). The CDR3 DNA reads TGTGCCAGCAGCAGGGACAGGGGGCTTACTGAAGAGACCCAGTACTTC. Protein: CASSRDRGLTEETQYF.

This chain uses TRBV29-1 with TRBJ1-4; TRBD1 agrees at 8 bases. This CDR3 has 13 residues. Germline V gene sequence: CDR1 SQVTM, CDR2 ANQGSEA. J gave up 6 bases and V 3 bases, and 3 bases lay outside the gene matches. For the CDR3, the DNA is TGCAGCGTTGACGGACAGGGAGATGAAAAACTGTTTTTT. Protein: CSVDGQGDEKLFF. Drawing the rest from reference TRBV29-1 and TRBJ1-4, the complete variable domain is SAVISQKPSRDICQRGTSLTIQCQVDSQVTMMFWYRQQPGQSLTLIATANQGSEATYESGFVIDKFPISRPNLTFSTLTVSNMSPEDSSIYLCSVDGQGDEKLFFGSGTQLSVL.

This clonotype was observed at least ten times. The genes are TRBV7-2 and TRBJ2-7, with 8 bases aligning to TRBD2. V shed 5 bases and J 0 bases; nucleotides not matched to a gene: 9. Germline V gives CDR1 SGHTA, CDR2 FQGNSA. The CDR3 is 16 amino acids. CDR3 sequence reads: CASSIQTSASSYEQYF. CDR3 in DNA: TGTGCCAGCAGCATCCAGACTAGCGCGAGCTCCTACGAGCAGTACTTC. The full variable domain, rest sourced from reference TRBV7-2 and TRBJ2-7, is GAGVSQSPSNKVTEKGKDVELRCDPISGHTALYWYRQSLGQGLEFLIYFQGNSAPDKSGLPSDRFSAERTGGSVSTLTIQRTQQEDSAVYLCASSIQTSASSYEQYFGPGTRLTVT.

This clonotype was counted a few times. The junction does not match germline at one end; this may be a read error. The gene calls are TRBV25-1 and TRBJ2-3, with 9 bases matching TRBD2. This CDR3 has 14 residues. The germline V gene has CDR1 MGHDK and CDR2 SYGVNS. DNA for the CDR3: TGCGCCAGCAGAGTTAGCGGGAGAACAGATACGCAGTATTTT. Protein: CASRVSGRTDTQYF.

Note on this clonotype: A junction boundary mismatches the germline segment, possibly from a read error. V and J are TRBV12-3 or TRBV12-4 and TRBJ2-5; D unclear. This CDR3 comprises 14 residues. The CDR3 coding sequence is TGTGCCAGCAGCTTAGGAGTGACCCAAGAGACCCAGTACTTC. Its protein product is CASSLGVTQETQYF.

The J gene is TRBJ2-7, the V gene TRBV20-1, with TRBD2 identical over 7 bases. The CDR3 has 13 amino acids. Germline CDR1 and CDR2: DFQATT and SNEGSKA (reference sequence). The ends lost 1 base at V and 3 bases at J; junction bases unmatched: 3. CDR3 DNA: TGCAGTGCTAGAGGGACGGGAGGCTACGAGCAGTACTTC. Amino acids: CSARGTGGYEQYF.

The chain recombines TRBV10-3 with TRBJ2-6; 9 bases fit TRBD1. The CDR3 is 15 residues long. Germline CDR1 reads ENHRY; CDR2 reads SYGVKD. The ends lost 3 bases at V and 4 bases at J; junction bases unmatched: 1. CDR3: CAISEQGAGANVLTF. The CDR3 nucleotides read TGTGCCATCAGTGAACAGGGGGCCGGGGCCAACGTCCTGACTTTC.

V and J are TRBV7-9 and TRBJ2-7; TRBD1 aligns across 12 bases. The V segment lost 4 bases and the J segment 7 bases; nucleotides outside the gene matches: 11. The CDR3 totals 16 residues. The germline gives CDR1 SEHNR, CDR2 FQNEAQ (reference sequence). The CDR3 loop reads CASSWPPGQGAWEQYF. CDR3 sequence (DNA): TGTGCCAGCAGCTGGCCTCCGGGACAGGGGGCTTGGGAGCAGTACTTC.

J is TRBJ1-2 and V is TRBV29-1, with 11 positions matching TRBD1. This CDR3 is 14 amino acids long. Trimming at V came to 0 bases and at J to 5 bases, leaving 2 bases not matched to a gene. Per the germline V gene, CDR1 is SQVTM and CDR2 is ANQGSEA. The CDR3 reads CSVEDRDRGYGYTF. The CDR3 bases are TGCAGCGTTGAAGATCGGGACAGGGGGTATGGCTACACCTTC.

This clonotype was observed many times. This rearrangement joins TRBV4-1 to TRBJ2-7; TRBD2 is a possible D gene (5 bases). With 4 bases removed from V and 3 bases from J, the gap between germline ends came to 16 bases. The CDR3 totals 15 residues. Germline assignment: CDR1 MGHRA and CDR2 YSYEKL. The CDR3 reads CASSPLANMNYEQYF. DNA for the CDR3: TGCGCCAGCAGCCCGTTAGCGAATATGAACTACGAGCAGTACTTC.

This clonotype was observed once. The chain carries TRBV7-9 and TRBJ2-5, with 13 bases that match TRBD2. Germline V gene data show CDR1 as SEHNR and CDR2 as FQNEAQ (reference sequence). The V gene end was trimmed by 4 bases and the J gene end by 1 base; junction bases not matched to a gene: 0. The CDR3 has 15 amino acids. DNA of the CDR3: TGTGCCAGCAGCTGGACTAGCGGGAGCCAAGAGACCCAGTACTTC. Residues: CASSWTSGSQETQYF. The entire variable domain, with the rest obtained from reference TRBV7-9 and TRBJ2-5, is as follows: DTGVSQNPRHKITKRGQNVTFRCDPISEHNRLYWYRQTLGQGPEFLTYFQNEAQLEKSRLLSDRFSAERPKGSFSTLEIQRTEQGDSAMYLCASSWTSGSQETQYFGPGTRLLVL.

The chain recombines TRBV20-1 with TRBJ2-2; the D gene is possibly TRBD2 (6 bases). The CDR3 loop spans 17 amino acids. V was clipped by 2 bases and J by 0 bases, with 16 bases between them. CDR1 is DFQATT and CDR2 is SNEGSKA in the germline V gene (reference sequence). The CDR3 loop is CSARISAGSANTGELFF. The CDR3 DNA sequence: TGCAGTGCTAGAATTTCGGCGGGAAGCGCGAACACCGGGGAGCTGTTTTTT.

The chain employs TRBV29-1 and TRBJ2-7; 8 positions match TRBD1. V was pared by 4 bases and J by 3 bases, with 2 bases of the junction left unmatched. Germline CDR1 and CDR2: SQVTM and ANQGSEA. The length of the CDR3 is 12 residues. CDR3 region: CSVVTGGYEQYF. The CDR3 nucleotides are TGCAGCGTTGTAACAGGGGGCTACGAGCAGTACTTC.

About this clonotype itself: At one boundary the junction diverges from the germline segment, which might be a read error. The gene calls are TRBV19 and TRBJ1-1; D remains unclear. This CDR3 is built from 13 residues. The germline gives CDR1 LNHDA, CDR2 SQIVND (reference sequence). CDR3 sequence: CASSNLRNAEAFF. CDR3 coding DNA: TGTGCCAGTAGTAACCTCAGGAACGCTGAAGCTTTCTTT. Filled out from reference TRBV19 and TRBJ1-1, the complete variable domain reads DGGITQSPKYLFRKEGQNVTLSCEQNLNHDAMYWYRQDPGQGLRLIYYSQIVNDFQKGDIAEGYSVSREKKESFPLTVTSAQKNPTAFYLCASSNLRNAEAFFGQGTRLTVV.

This clonotype was detected many times. This sequence joins TRBV7-2 and TRBJ1-5; TRBD1 matches at 7 bases. The V gene end was trimmed by 6 bases and the J gene end by 4 bases; junction bases not matched to a gene: 6. The V gene's germline CDR1 is SGHTA and CDR2 FQGNSA. This CDR3 has 14 amino acids. CDR3 DNA sequence: TGTGCCAGCAGTTTCGGGACAGTAAATCAGCCCCAGCATTTT. Amino acids: CASSFGTVNQPQHF.

This chain joins TRBV25-1 and TRBJ1-2; D unresolved. This CDR3 spans 13 amino acids. Germline-derived CDR1 and CDR2 are MGHDK and SYGVNS. The CDR3, as DNA: TGTGCTAGAGAGTCGGCGCTGAGCTATGGCTACACCTTC. It translates to CARESALSYGYTF.

The chain uses TRBV7-9 and TRBJ1-1, with D possibly TRBD1 on 6 matching bases. The V gene's germline CDR1 is SEHNR and CDR2 FQNEAQ (reference sequence). CDR3 length: 13 residues. V was pared by 3 bases and J by 7 bases, with 12 bases between. The CDR3 region is CASSFSVDSEAFF. CDR3 in DNA: TGTGCCAGCAGCTTTTCTGTGGACAGTGAAGCTTTCTTT.

The V gene is TRBV7-2, the J gene TRBJ1-5; D remains ambiguous. The CDR3 runs to 13 residues. The germline V and J ends were trimmed by 4 bases and 7 bases, with 11 bases remaining between them. Germline assignment: CDR1 SGHTA and CDR2 FQGNSA. CDR3 coding DNA: TGTGCCAGCAGCTCGGACGCGGGACAGCCCCAGCATTTT. Its protein is CASSSDAGQPQHF.

This chain connects TRBV10-3 to TRBJ2-5; TRBD2 might be the D (6 bases). Germline assignment: CDR1 ENHRY and CDR2 SYGVKD. CDR3 length: 18 amino acids. Trimming left V 0 bases short and J 5 bases short, with 22 bases between. CDR3 coding DNA: TGTGCCATCAGTGAGTCGTTTGGGGGGAACGTGCCGATGGAGACCCAGTACTTC. Its translation: CAISESFGGNVPMETQYF.

The sample holds many counts of this clonotype. This chain joins TRBV7-2 and TRBJ1-1, with D hard to call. The V end was cut by 3 bases, the J end by 9 bases, with 5 bases between. In germline, CDR1 is SGHTA, CDR2 FQGNSA. The CDR3 has 10 residues. CDR3 in amino acids: CASSFRQAFF. In DNA form, the CDR3 reads TGTGCCAGCAGCTTCCGGCAAGCTTTCTTT.